This passage covers 27 T cell receptor beta chains from one sample sequenced in a study of brain T cells in children with intractable seizures. TCRdb's copy holds only in-frame clones and misses some; the assay was immunoSEQ multiplex PCR. The table has tens of thousands of clones, roughly 91% seen once. Here the sequenced sample was peripheral blood, taken at surgery. The receptors come from a boy in the first two years of life with tuberous sclerosis and intractable seizures.

The V and J genes are TRBV2 and TRBJ2-1, with 11 bases matching TRBD2. CDR1 and CDR2 from the germline V gene are SNHLY and FYNNEI. The CDR3 length is 14 residues. V was pared by 10 bases and J by 6 bases, with 8 bases of the junction left unmatched. The CDR3 nucleotides are TGTGCCACCCAGACTAGCGGGGTCCCCAATGAGCAGTTCTTC. Its protein is CATQTSGVPNEQFF.

The chain uses TRBV5-6 and TRBJ1-2; 10 bases fit TRBD1. Germline values: CDR1 SGHDT, CDR2 YYEEEE. The ends lost 4 bases at V and 7 bases at J; junction bases unmatched: 7. The CDR3 loop spans 14 amino acids. CDR3 loop: CASSLRGTGAGYTF. In nucleotides, the CDR3 is TGTGCCAGCAGCCTGCGAGGGACAGGGGCTGGCTACACCTTC.

This rearrangement joins TRBV4-1 to TRBJ1-5; a weak D match, TRBD1 (5 bases). V lost 3 bases and J lost 5, with 8 bases in between. This CDR3 is built from 13 residues. The germline CDR1 and CDR2 sequences are MGHRA and YSYEKL. The CDR3 bases are TGCGCCAGCAGCCAGGGGGAGGATCAGCCCCAGCATTTT. Translated: CASSQGEDQPQHF.

V is TRBV7-9 and J is TRBJ1-3; D remains unclear. Per the germline V gene, CDR1 is SEHNR and CDR2 is FQNEAQ (reference sequence). With 2 bases removed from V and 4 bases from J, the gap between germline ends came to 9 bases. The CDR3 has 14 amino acids. In DNA form, the CDR3 reads TGTGCCAGCAGCTTATCGTCGGACGGAAACACCATATATTTT. Its translation is CASSLSSDGNTIYF.

This rearrangement joins TRBV9 to TRBJ2-3; D perhaps matches TRBD2 (6 bases). Germline CDR1 SGDLS, CDR2 YYNGEE. Trimming took 2 bases from V and 1 from J, leaving 14 bases between them. This CDR3 spans 16 amino acids. This chain's CDR3 is CASSVVSGGGTDTQYF. Here the CDR3 DNA reads TGTGCCAGCAGCGTTGTTAGCGGTGGGGGCACAGATACGCAGTATTTT.

The gene calls are TRBV4-1 and TRBJ2-3, with TRBD2 identical over 8 bases. V gave up 1 base and J gave up 2 bases; unmatched junction bases: 8. Germline V gene sequence: CDR1 MGHRA, CDR2 YSYEKL. This CDR3 is built from 17 residues. The CDR3 sequence: CASSQAGGGLHTDTQYF. The CDR3, as DNA: TGCGCCAGCAGCCAAGCGGGGGGGGGATTACACACAGATACGCAGTATTTT.

V is TRBV2 and J is TRBJ1-6; D remains ambiguous. This CDR3 is 15 amino acids long. Trimming removed 3 bases from V and 6 bases from J, with 12 bases in between. CDR1 and CDR2 (germline): SNHLY, FYNNEI. This chain's CDR3 is CASSDTARSNSPLHF. The CDR3 nucleotides are TGTGCCAGCAGTGACACCGCGCGATCTAATTCACCCCTCCACTTT.

The V call is TRBV5-1, the J call TRBJ2-1; 7 bases are a match to TRBD1. CDR3 size: 15 residues. Germline lookup yields CDR1 SGHRS and CDR2 YFSETQ. V lost 1 base, J lost 6 bases, and 7 bases stayed unmatched. DNA for the CDR3: TGCGCCAGCAGCTTGCTTCCCAGGGGGAGCAATGAGCAGTTCTTC. Its translation: CASSLLPRGSNEQFF. The full variable domain, its missing parts supplied by reference TRBV5-1 and TRBJ2-1, is KAGVTQTPRYLIKTRGQQVTLSCSPISGHRSVSWYQQTPGQGLQFLFEYFSETQRNKGNFPGRFSGRQFSNSRSEMNVSTLELGDSALYLCASSLLPRGSNEQFFGPGTRLTVL.

J is TRBJ2-1 and V is TRBV24-1; the D is unclear. The V end lost 3 bases, the J end lost 8 bases, and 7 bases lay between the germline ends. CDR1 KGHDR and CDR2 SFDVKD come from the germline V gene. The CDR3 is 12 residues long. The CDR3 loop is CATSDEADEQFF. The CDR3 nucleotides are TGTGCCACCAGTGATGAGGCTGATGAGCAGTTCTTC.

This chain uses TRBV9 with TRBJ1-2, with D maybe TRBD1 (6 bases). Germline V gene lookup returns CDR1 SGDLS and CDR2 YYNGEE. This CDR3 is built from 18 residues. Trimming took 3 bases from V and 3 from J, leaving 24 bases between them. The CDR3 spells CASSGGLQGIGWDYGYTF. Written as DNA, the CDR3 is TGTGCCAGCAGCGGAGGACTACAGGGTATCGGGTGGGACTATGGCTACACCTTC. The entire variable domain, with the rest obtained from reference TRBV9 and TRBJ1-2, is as follows: DSGVTQTPKHLITATGQRVTLRCSPRSGDLSVYWYQQSLDQGLQFLIQYYNGEERAKGNILERFSAQQFPDLHSELNLSSLELGDSALYFCASSGGLQGIGWDYGYTFGSGTRLTVV.

The rearrangement uses TRBV14 and TRBJ2-5; tentatively, D is TRBD2 (5 bases). CDR1 is SGHDN, CDR2 FVKESK, per germline. The CDR3 has 16 residues. Trimming pared 3 bases from V and 5 bases from J, leaving 19 bases between. CDR3 bases: TGTGCCAGCAGCCAGGAAATTACCGGCCCGGGGGAGACCCAGTACTTC. It codes for CASSQEITGPGETQYF. The whole variable domain, filled in from reference TRBV14 and TRBJ2-5, reads EAGVTQFPSHSVIEKGQTVTLRCDPISGHDNLYWYRRVMGKEIKFLLHFVKESKQDESGMPNNRFLAERTGGTYSTLKVQPAELEDSGVYFCASSQEITGPGETQYFGPGTRLLVL.

The rearrangement uses TRBV6-1 and TRBJ2-1; D is undetermined. Germline loops: CDR1 MNHNS, CDR2 SASEGT. CDR3 size: 15 residues. V lost 0 bases to trimming and J lost 8 bases, with 14 bases between them. CDR3: CASSEASADWDEQFF. The CDR3, as DNA: TGTGCCAGCAGTGAAGCTTCCGCAGACTGGGATGAGCAGTTCTTC.

The CDR3 here is CASSSAGGSHYGYTF. CDR3 bases: TGTGCCAGCAGCTCCGCAGGGGGCTCGCACTATGGCTACACCTTC. This sequence joins TRBV5-6 and TRBJ1-2; 8 bases map to TRBD1. V was pared by 3 bases and J by 3 bases, with 7 bases of the junction left unmatched. The CDR3 runs 15 residues. The germline CDR1 and CDR2 sequences are SGHDT and YYEEEE.

This clone has just a few counts. The genes are TRBV10-3 and TRBJ1-1; 9 bases map to TRBD1. The CDR3 has 16 amino acids. V was clipped by 3 bases and J by 4 bases; unmatched bases: 9. The germline V gene encodes CDR1 ENHRY and CDR2 SYGVKD. CDR3 in amino acids: CAISDATPDRGTEAFF. CDR3 in DNA: TGTGCCATCAGTGACGCTACTCCGGACAGGGGCACTGAAGCTTTCTTT.

The V gene is TRBV5-4, the J gene TRBJ2-2; D is ambiguous. In germline, CDR1 is SGHNT, CDR2 YYREEE (reference sequence). CDR3 length equals 14 residues. V lost 4 bases and J 6 bases, leaving 13 bases between the germline ends. DNA of the CDR3: TGTGCCAGCAGCCTAGACCCCCCGGCCGGGGAGCTGTTTTTT. Its translation is CASSLDPPAGELFF.

In DNA form, the CDR3 reads TGTGCCAGCAGCCAACAAAACAGATACGAGCAGTACTTC. Amino acids: CASSQQNRYEQYF. The chain links TRBV3-1 (or the pseudogene TRBV3-2) to TRBJ2-7; D not certain. Trimming stripped 2 bases from V and 4 bases from J, with 9 bases between. Germline V gives CDR1 LGHDT, CDR2 YNNKEL (reference sequence). This CDR3 comprises 13 residues.

This sequence joins TRBV9 and TRBJ2-2, with no clear D. Germline values: CDR1 SGDLS, CDR2 YYNGEE. The CDR3 is 13 amino acids. V gave up 3 bases and J gave up 5 bases, with 8 bases separating them. CDR3 bases: TGTGCCAGCAGCGGAAGGACGACCGGGGAGCTGTTTTTT. Protein product: CASSGRTTGELFF.

As concerns this clone: The junction and the germline gene differ at one end; a read error may be behind it. J is TRBJ1-1 and V is TRBV11-2, with D perhaps TRBD1 (6 bases). The germline V gene encodes CDR1 SGHAT and CDR2 FQNNGV. The length of the CDR3 is 15 residues. CDR3 in amino acids: CASNFRGGGNAEAFF. The CDR3 nucleotides are TGTGCCAGCAACTTCCGAGGGGGAGGGAACGCTGAAGCTTTCTTT.

The chain links TRBV7-8 to TRBJ2-3, with 8 bases that match TRBD1. After removal of 4 bases from V and 6 bases from J, the junction contained 6 bases not matched to a gene. The CDR3 spans 14 residues. The germline gives CDR1 SGHVS, CDR2 FQNEAQ. The CDR3 sequence is CASSSSRGPDTQYF. DNA of the CDR3: TGTGCCAGCAGCTCATCCAGGGGGCCCGATACGCAGTATTTT.

This clone was detected only a few times. The chain has TRBV24-1 and TRBJ2-2; possible D gene TRBD1, 6 bases. V lost 7 bases and J 11 bases, leaving 16 bases between the germline ends. This CDR3 has 13 residues. CDR1 and CDR2 from the germline V gene are KGHDR and SFDVKD. CDR3: CATSTGSRPELFF. The CDR3 nucleotides are TGTGCCACCAGCACAGGGTCCCGGCCCGAGCTGTTTTTT.

The rearrangement links TRBV4-2 to TRBJ2-2; 7 positions match TRBD1. The V and J ends lost 3 bases and 1 base, in that order; junction bases with no gene match: 5. The CDR3 is 16 residues long. Germline V gene data show CDR1 as LGHNA and CDR2 as YNFKEQ. DNA of the CDR3: TGTGCCAGCAGCCAGGAGAGGGACAGGAACACCGGGGAGCTGTTTTTT. It translates to CASSQERDRNTGELFF.

This chain links TRBV4-1 with TRBJ1-2; D ambiguous. The CDR3 has 17 residues. V was pared by 3 bases and J by 4 bases, with 21 bases between. Germline CDR1 reads MGHRA; CDR2 reads YSYEKL. CDR3 sequence: CASSHDDSGPLSYGYTF. DNA of the CDR3: TGCGCCAGCAGCCATGATGATTCGGGTCCTCTATCCTATGGCTACACCTTC.

The rearrangement joins TRBV5-1 to TRBJ2-7; TRBD2 matches at 7 bases. The CDR3 spans 16 residues. V shed 2 bases, J shed 3 bases, and the junction held 11 bases outside the gene matches. Per the germline V gene, CDR1 is SGHRS and CDR2 is YFSETQ. The CDR3 bases are TGCGCCAGCAGCTTTACGGGAGCGTCTAGCGGCTACGAGCAGTACTTC. Protein sequence: CASSFTGASSGYEQYF.

The V call is TRBV18, the J call TRBJ2-7; TRBD2 agrees at 11 bases. Germline CDR1 and CDR2: KGHSH and LQKENI. CDR3 length equals 18 residues. Losses at the gene ends were 5 bases for V and 0 bases for J; bases not matched to a gene: 12. CDR3 loop: CASSTQSLAGGSSYEQYF. The CDR3 DNA sequence: TGTGCCAGCTCAACCCAATCTCTAGCGGGGGGATCCTCCTACGAGCAGTACTTC. Looking up the rest from reference TRBV18 and TRBJ2-7 gives the full variable domain: NAGVMQNPRHLVRRRGQEARLRCSPMKGHSHVYWYRQLPEEGLKFMVYLQKENIIDESGMPKERFSAEFPKEGPSILRIQQVVRGDSAAYFCASSTQSLAGGSSYEQYFGPGTRLTVT.

The chain combines TRBV5-1 with TRBJ2-5, with 8 bases that match TRBD2. The CDR3 is 14 amino acids. The V and J ends lost 4 bases and 5 bases, in that order; junction bases with no gene match: 7. Germline V gene data show CDR1 as SGHRS and CDR2 as YFSETQ. The CDR3 coding sequence is TGCGCCAGCAGCCCCGGACTAGCCCGGGAGACCCAGTACTTC. It yields the protein CASSPGLARETQYF.

The rearrangement links TRBV19 to TRBJ2-7; unclear D gene. V was trimmed by 1 base and J by 2 bases, leaving 9 bases between them. The V gene's germline CDR1 is LNHDA and CDR2 SQIVND (reference sequence). The CDR3 spans 14 residues. CDR3 loop: CASSIVPGTYEQYF. The CDR3 DNA is TGTGCCAGTAGTATAGTCCCGGGCACCTACGAGCAGTACTTC.

The chain links TRBV5-1 to TRBJ2-7, with a weak D call TRBD2 (5 bases). Trimming stripped 0 bases from V and 6 bases from J, with 16 bases between. The CDR3 extends over 15 amino acids. Per germline, CDR1 SGHRS and CDR2 YFSETQ. Here the CDR3 reads CASSLVVEGPGEQYF. CDR3 DNA: TGCGCCAGCAGCTTGGTAGTTGAGGGTCCTGGCGAGCAGTACTTC. Based on the CDR3 plus reference TRBV5-1 and TRBJ2-7, the full variable domain is KAGVTQTPRYLIKTRGQQVTLSCSPISGHRSVSWYQQTPGQGLQFLFEYFSETQRNKGNFPGRFSGRQFSNSRSEMNVSTLELGDSALYLCASSLVVEGPGEQYFGPGTRLTVT.